Shown below are 9 T cell receptor beta chains from a single sample sequenced in a study of spatial heterogeneity in lung cancer. General study points: The number of expanded tumor alpha and beta chains correlated with mutation number.

Time point noted: sample taken at primary tumor resection. TCRdb called the 5' RACE reads again in MiXCR, with one record for every CDR3 protein. The sample has under 13,000 distinct CDR3 sequences; roughly 7.9% are singletons. Their target antigens are unknown. This specimen consisted of lung tumor tissue, obtained at surgery. These receptor sequences come from a female donor with early-stage non-small cell lung cancer.

This clonotype was detected ten times or more. The chain couples TRBV11-1 to TRBJ1-2; D uncertain. Germline V CDR1 and CDR2: SGHAT, FQDESV (reference sequence). The CDR3 length is 13 residues. Trimming pared 5 bases from V and 6 bases from J, leaving 13 bases between. The CDR3 nucleotides are TGTGCCAGCAGCCCCATTCCCGGGGATGGCTACACCTTC. It translates to CASSPIPGDGYTF.

This clonotype showed up many times. The gene calls are TRBV7-2 and TRBJ2-5; D is possibly TRBD2 (5 bases). Germline-derived CDR1 and CDR2 are SGHTA and FQGNSA. Trimming pared 5 bases from V and 4 bases from J, leaving 14 bases between. The CDR3 is 14 residues long. The CDR3 here is CASSPNRGRETQYF. The CDR3 nucleotides read TGTGCCAGCAGCCCCAATCGAGGGAGAGAGACCCAGTACTTC.

This clonotype was found many times. This chain uses TRBV20-1 with TRBJ1-5; D is uncertain. In germline, CDR1 is DFQATT, CDR2 SNEGSKA (reference sequence). The CDR3 runs 13 residues. With 6 bases removed from V and 2 bases from J, the gap between germline ends came to 11 bases. The CDR3 DNA reads as TGCAGTGCCAGCGGTGGGGGCAATCAGCCCCAGCATTTT. This codes for CSASGGGNQPQHF.

This clonotype was seen at least ten times. This chain uses TRBV28 with TRBJ2-6, with D unresolved. Trimming pared 3 bases from V and 1 base from J, leaving 13 bases between. Germline V gene sequence: CDR1 MDHEN, CDR2 SYDVKM. CDR3 length equals 17 residues. The chain's CDR3 is CASSLNRVQSGANVLTF. The CDR3 bases are TGTGCCAGCAGTTTGAACAGAGTACAATCTGGGGCCAACGTCCTGACTTTC.

This clonotype was seen many times. The rearrangement links TRBV18 to TRBJ2-7, with 11 bases aligning to TRBD1. Germline V gives CDR1 KGHSH, CDR2 LQKENI. V trimming: 5 bases; J trimming: 4 bases; junction bases outside the gene matches: 7. There are 15 residues in the CDR3. The CDR3 bases are TGTGCCAGCTCAGGCGCCGGGACAGGGGGGTACGAGCAGTACTTC. The encoded protein is CASSGAGTGGYEQYF.

This clonotype was seen at least ten times. This chain links TRBV20-1 with TRBJ2-7; no reliable D call. Germline CDR1 DFQATT, CDR2 SNEGSKA (reference sequence). This CDR3 contains 15 residues. The V end was cut by 0 bases, the J end by 4 bases, with 16 bases between. The DNA for the CDR3 is TGCAGTGCTAGAGATCAGTCCCCAAAAGGGTACGAGCAGTACTTC. Amino acids: CSARDQSPKGYEQYF.

This clonotype came up many times. The chain joins TRBV4-2 to TRBJ2-1, with 7 bases aligning to TRBD2. The V and J ends lost 1 base and 0 bases, in that order; junction bases with no gene match: 0. The CDR3 runs to 15 residues. Germline CDR1 is LGHNA and CDR2 is YNFKEQ. The CDR3 DNA sequence: TGTGCCAGCAGCCAAGGGACTAGCTCCTACAATGAGCAGTTCTTC. Protein: CASSQGTSSYNEQFF.

This clonotype was recorded a few times. The V call is TRBV5-1, the J call TRBJ2-7, with TRBD1 matching 7 bases. V dropped 4 bases and J dropped 2; count of bases not matched to a gene: 6. From germline, CDR1 is SGHRS and CDR2 YFSETQ. CDR3 length equals 14 residues. The CDR3 here is CASSVVRGPYEQYF. The CDR3 DNA reads as TGCGCCAGCAGCGTGGTAAGGGGGCCCTACGAGCAGTACTTC.

This clonotype was observed at least ten times. The chain recombines TRBV18 with TRBJ2-7, with D perhaps matching TRBD1 or TRBD2 (5 bases each). Germline V gene data show CDR1 as KGHSH and CDR2 as LQKENI. Trimming shortened V by 3 bases and J by 8 bases, and 14 bases separated the two germline ends. The CDR3 consists of 13 residues. The CDR3 DNA is TGTGCCAGCTCACCCTCCATCGGGGCAAAGCAGTACTTC. It encodes CASSPSIGAKQYF.